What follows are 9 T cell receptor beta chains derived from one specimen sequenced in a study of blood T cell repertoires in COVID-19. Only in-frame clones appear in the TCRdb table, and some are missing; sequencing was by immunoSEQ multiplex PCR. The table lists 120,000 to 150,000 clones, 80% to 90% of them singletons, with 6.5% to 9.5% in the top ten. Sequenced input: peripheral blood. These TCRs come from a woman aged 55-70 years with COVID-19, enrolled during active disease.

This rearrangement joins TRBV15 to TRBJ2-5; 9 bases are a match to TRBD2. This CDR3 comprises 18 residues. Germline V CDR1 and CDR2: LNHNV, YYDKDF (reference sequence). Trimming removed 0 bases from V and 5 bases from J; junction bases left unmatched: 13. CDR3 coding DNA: TGTGCCACCAGCAGAGAGGGACGAGCGGGGGGCCTGCGGGAGACCCAGTACTTC. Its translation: CATSREGRAGGLRETQYF. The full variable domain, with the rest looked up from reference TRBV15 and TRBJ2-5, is DAMVIQNPRYQVTQFGKPVTLSCSQTLNHNVMYWYQQKSSQAPKLLFHYYDKDFNNEADTPDNFQSRRPNTSFCFLDIRSPGLGDTAMYLCATSREGRAGGLRETQYFGPGTRLLVL.

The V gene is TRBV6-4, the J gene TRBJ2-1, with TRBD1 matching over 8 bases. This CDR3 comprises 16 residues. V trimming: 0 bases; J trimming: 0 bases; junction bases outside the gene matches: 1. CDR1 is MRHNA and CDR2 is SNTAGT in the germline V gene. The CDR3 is CASSDSDRGSYNEQFF. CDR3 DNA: TGTGCCAGCAGTGACTCCGACAGGGGCTCCTACAATGAGCAGTTCTTC.

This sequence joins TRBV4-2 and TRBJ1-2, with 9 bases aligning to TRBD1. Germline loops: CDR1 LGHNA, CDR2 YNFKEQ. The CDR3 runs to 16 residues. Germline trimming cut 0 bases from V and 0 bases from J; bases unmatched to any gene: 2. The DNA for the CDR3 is TGTGCCAGCAGCCAAGACTGGACAGGGGCTAACTATGGCTACACCTTC. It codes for CASSQDWTGANYGYTF.

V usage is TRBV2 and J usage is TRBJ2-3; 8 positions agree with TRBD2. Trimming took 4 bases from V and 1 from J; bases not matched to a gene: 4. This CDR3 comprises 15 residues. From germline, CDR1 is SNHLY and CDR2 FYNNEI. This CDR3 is CASSGAAGGTDTQYF. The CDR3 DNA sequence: TGTGCCAGCAGTGGGGCAGCGGGGGGCACAGATACGCAGTATTTT. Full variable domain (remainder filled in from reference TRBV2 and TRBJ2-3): EPEVTQTPSHQVTQMGQEVILRCVPISNHLYFYWYRQILGQKVEFLVSFYNNEISEKSEIFDDQFSVERPDGSNFTLKIRSTKLEDSAMYFCASSGAAGGTDTQYFGPGTRLTVL.

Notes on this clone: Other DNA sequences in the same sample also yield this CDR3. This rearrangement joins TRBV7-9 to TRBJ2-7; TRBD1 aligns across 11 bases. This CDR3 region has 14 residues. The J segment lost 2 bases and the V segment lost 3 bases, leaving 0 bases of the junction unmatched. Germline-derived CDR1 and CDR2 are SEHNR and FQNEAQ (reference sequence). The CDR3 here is CASSLGQGAYEQYF. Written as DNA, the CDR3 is TGTGCCAGCAGCTTGGGACAGGGGGCCTACGAGCAGTACTTC.

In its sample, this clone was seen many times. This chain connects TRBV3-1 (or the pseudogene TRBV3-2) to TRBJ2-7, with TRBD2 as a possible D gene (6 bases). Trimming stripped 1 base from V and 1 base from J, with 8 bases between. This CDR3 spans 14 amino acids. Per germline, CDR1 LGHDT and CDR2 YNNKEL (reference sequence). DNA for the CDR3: TGTGCCAGCAGCCAAGTGGCGGGGTCCTACGAGCAGTACTTC. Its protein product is CASSQVAGSYEQYF.

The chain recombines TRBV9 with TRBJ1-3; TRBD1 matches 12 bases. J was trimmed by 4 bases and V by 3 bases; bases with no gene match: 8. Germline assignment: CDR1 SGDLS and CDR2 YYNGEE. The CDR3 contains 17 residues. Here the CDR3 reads CASSAPGTGGSGNTIYF. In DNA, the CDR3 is TGTGCCAGCAGCGCCCCCGGGACAGGGGGCTCCGGAAACACCATATATTTT.

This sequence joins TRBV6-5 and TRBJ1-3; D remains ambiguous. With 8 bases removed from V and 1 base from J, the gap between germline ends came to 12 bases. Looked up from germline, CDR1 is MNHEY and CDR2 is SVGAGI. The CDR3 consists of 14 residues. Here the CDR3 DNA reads TGTGCCAGCGGAGGACTTATTTCTGGAAACACCATATATTTT. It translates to CASGGLISGNTIYF.

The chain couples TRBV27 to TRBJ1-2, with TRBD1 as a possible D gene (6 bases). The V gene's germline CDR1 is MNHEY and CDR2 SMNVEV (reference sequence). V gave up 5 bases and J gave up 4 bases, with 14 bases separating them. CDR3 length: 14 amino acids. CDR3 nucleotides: TGTGCCAGCAGTCCAAACAGGGATCTCTATGGCTACACCTTC. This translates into CASSPNRDLYGYTF.